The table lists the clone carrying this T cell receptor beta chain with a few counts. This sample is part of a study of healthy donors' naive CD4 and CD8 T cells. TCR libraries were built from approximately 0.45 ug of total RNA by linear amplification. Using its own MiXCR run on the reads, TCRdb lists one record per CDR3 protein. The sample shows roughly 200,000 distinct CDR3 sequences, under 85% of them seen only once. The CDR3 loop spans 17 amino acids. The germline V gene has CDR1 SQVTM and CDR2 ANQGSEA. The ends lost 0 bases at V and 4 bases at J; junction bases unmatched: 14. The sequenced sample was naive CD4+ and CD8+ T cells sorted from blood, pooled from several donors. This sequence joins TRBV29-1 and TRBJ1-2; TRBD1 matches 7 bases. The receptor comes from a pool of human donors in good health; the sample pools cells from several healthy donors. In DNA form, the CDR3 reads TGCAGCGTTGAAGATTTCTTTAACCCCGGGACAGCCTATGGCTACACCTTC. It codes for CSVEDFFNPGTAYGYTF. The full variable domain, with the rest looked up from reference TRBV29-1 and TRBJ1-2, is SAVISQKPSRDICQRGTSLTIQCQVDSQVTMMFWYRQQPGQSLTLIATANQGSEATYESGFVIDKFPISRPNLTFSTLTVSNMSPEDSSIYLCSVEDFFNPGTAYGYTFGSGTRLTVV.